Listed below are T cell receptor beta chains from one sample, sequenced in a study of shared clonotypes between healthy human individuals. This table comes from immunoSEQ multiplex PCR, and its TCRdb copy is limited to in-frame clones, with some not included. Of over a million clones in the sample, about four fifths were seen once. Material for sequencing was memory CD4+ T cells from PBMCs. The receptor set was obtained from a man younger than 30 in good health. Some clones in this sample may be carry-over from other donors' samples. The CDR3 runs from the conserved cysteine through the conserved F or W. Fields, in order: clone size, D gene, V gene, J gene, CDR3 DNA, CDR3 protein. D genes are given only for firm matches. Size is stated for part of the rows, as once, few or many counts, or as a class when the clone is expanded.

clone_size: many; d_call: TRBD2; v_call: TRBV7-3; j_call: TRBJ2-2; cdr3_nt: TGTGCCAGCAGCTTAACTTCGGGAGGGGCCGGGGAGCTGTTTTTT; cdr3_aa: CASSLTSGGAGELFF
clone_size: many; d_call: TRBD1; v_call: TRBV12-5; j_call: TRBJ1-1; cdr3_nt: TGTGCTAGTGGTTTGGCCCAGCGTTGGACAGGTGAGATGGGCACTGAAGCTTTCTTT; cdr3_aa: CASGLAQRWTGEMGTEAFF
clone_size: .; d_call: .; v_call: TRBV7-9; j_call: TRBJ2-5; cdr3_nt: TGTGCCAGCAGCTTAAGGCCAGGGGTGGTGGAAGAGACCCAGTACTTC; cdr3_aa: CASSLRPGVVEETQYF
clone_size: .; d_call: .; v_call: TRBV7-9; j_call: TRBJ1-2; cdr3_nt: TGTGCCAGCAGCTACAACCGGGAGGCGTCCTATGGCTACACCTTC; cdr3_aa: CASSYNREASYGYTF
clone_size: few; d_call: .; v_call: TRBV5-1; j_call: TRBJ2-1; cdr3_nt: TGCGCCAGCAGCTTGGCAAGTAATGAGCAGTTCTTC; cdr3_aa: CASSLASNEQFF
clone_size: once; d_call: TRBD2; v_call: TRBV7-2; j_call: TRBJ2-1; cdr3_nt: TGTGCCAGCAGCTTAGTCGGGACTAGCGGGAGTAATGAGCAGTTCTTC; cdr3_aa: CASSLVGTSGSNEQFF
clone_size: .; d_call: .; v_call: TRBV29-1; j_call: TRBJ2-7; cdr3_nt: TGCAGCGTTGTGGGCGACCTACGAGCGAAGCAGTACTTC; cdr3_aa: CSVVGDLRAKQYF
clone_size: .; d_call: .; v_call: TRBV13; j_call: TRBJ2-7; cdr3_nt: TGTGCCAGCCGCGCGGGCTCCTACGAGCAGTACTTC; cdr3_aa: CASRAGSYEQYF
clone_size: .; d_call: .; v_call: TRBV25-1; j_call: TRBJ1-4; cdr3_nt: TGTGCCAGCAGTGAAGGGCAGGATGCAACTAATGAAAAACTGTTTTTT; cdr3_aa: CASSEGQDATNEKLFF
clone_size: .; d_call: TRBD1; v_call: TRBV29-1; j_call: TRBJ2-7; cdr3_nt: TGCAGCGTTGTTCTAGGGGACAGGGCCTACGAGCAGTACTTC; cdr3_aa: CSVVLGDRAYEQYF
clone_size: many; d_call: .; v_call: TRBV6-1; j_call: TRBJ1-4; cdr3_nt: TGTGCCAGCAGTCCCCAGACAACTAATGAAAAACTGTTTTTT; cdr3_aa: CASSPQTTNEKLFF
clone_size: .; d_call: TRBD1; v_call: TRBV4-3; j_call: TRBJ1-6; cdr3_nt: TGCGCCAGCAGCCAAGATAGGACAGGTGGGAATTCACCCCTCCACTTT; cdr3_aa: CASSQDRTGGNSPLHF
clone_size: .; d_call: .; v_call: TRBV18; j_call: TRBJ1-1; cdr3_nt: TGTGCCAGCTCAGCAAGGGGTGAAGCTTTCTTT; cdr3_aa: CASSARGEAFF
clone_size: .; d_call: TRBD1; v_call: TRBV11-2; j_call: TRBJ1-5; cdr3_nt: TGTGCCAGCAGCTTAGGACAGGGTGGCAATCAGCCCCAGCATTTT; cdr3_aa: CASSLGQGGNQPQHF
clone_size: .; d_call: TRBD1; v_call: TRBV2; j_call: TRBJ2-7; cdr3_nt: TGTGCCAGCATTGGGACAGGGGAAAACGAGCAGTACTTC; cdr3_aa: CASIGTGENEQYF
clone_size: many; d_call: TRBD2; v_call: TRBV7-9; j_call: TRBJ2-5; cdr3_nt: TGTGCCAGCAGCCCGGGACTAGCGGGAGGAGTGGAGACCCAGTACTTC; cdr3_aa: CASSPGLAGGVETQYF
clone_size: .; d_call: .; v_call: TRBV27; j_call: TRBJ1-1; cdr3_nt: TGTGCCAGCAGTTTACTAGGGAGGTCGCGAACTGAAGCTTTCTTT; cdr3_aa: CASSLLGRSRTEAFF
clone_size: .; d_call: TRBD1; v_call: TRBV29-1; j_call: TRBJ2-1; cdr3_nt: TGCAGCGACACCACAGGGGGCCGCAATGAGCAGTTCTTC; cdr3_aa: CSDTTGGRNEQFF
clone_size: .; d_call: .; v_call: TRBV5-1; j_call: TRBJ1-1; cdr3_nt: TGCGCCAGCAGCCCCGGACCAAACACTGAAGCTTTCTTT; cdr3_aa: CASSPGPNTEAFF
clone_size: .; d_call: .; v_call: TRBV28; j_call: TRBJ2-7; cdr3_nt: TGTGCCAGCAGTCCCAACGATTTGGGAGCCACCTACGAGCAGTACTTC; cdr3_aa: CASSPNDLGATYEQYF
clone_size: .; d_call: TRBD1; v_call: TRBV5-6; j_call: TRBJ1-3; cdr3_nt: TGTGCCAGCAGCTTCACAGGGGTCGGAAACACCATATATTTT; cdr3_aa: CASSFTGVGNTIYF
clone_size: .; d_call: TRBD2; v_call: TRBV11-2; j_call: TRBJ2-3; cdr3_nt: TGTGCCAGCAGCTTAGATGCGGGAGGGCCTTCTTCTGGCACAGATACGCAGTATTTT; cdr3_aa: CASSLDAGGPSSGTDTQYF
clone_size: .; d_call: TRBD2; v_call: TRBV18; j_call: TRBJ2-5; cdr3_nt: TGTGCCAGCTCACTGGGACTAGCCCAAGAGACCCAGTACTTC; cdr3_aa: CASSLGLAQETQYF
clone_size: once; d_call: .; v_call: TRBV4-2; j_call: TRBJ2-7; cdr3_nt: TGTGCCAGCAGCCAGATGGGGGTCACCTACGAGCAGTACTTC; cdr3_aa: CASSQMGVTYEQYF
clone_size: .; d_call: .; v_call: TRBV5-4; j_call: TRBJ2-1; cdr3_nt: TGTGCCCTGGGGCAGGGTCGCAATGAGCAGTTCTTC; cdr3_aa: CALGQGRNEQFF
clone_size: .; d_call: .; v_call: TRBV9; j_call: TRBJ2-3; cdr3_nt: TGTGCCAGCAGCGTAGGGGTGGCAGGGGGCACAGATACGCAGTATTTT; cdr3_aa: CASSVGVAGGTDTQYF
clone_size: .; d_call: .; v_call: TRBV7-2; j_call: TRBJ2-7; cdr3_nt: TGTGCCAGCAGCTCGCAAGGCAGGCTGAGCGAGCAGTACTTC; cdr3_aa: CASSSQGRLSEQYF
clone_size: .; d_call: TRBD2; v_call: TRBV12-5; j_call: TRBJ2-1; cdr3_nt: TGTGCTAGTGGTTTGGTAGCGGGAGCCATGTACAATGAGCAGTTCTTC; cdr3_aa: CASGLVAGAMYNEQFF
clone_size: .; d_call: .; v_call: TRBV7-8; j_call: TRBJ1-2; cdr3_nt: TGTGCCAGCAGCCCCTACCAGGGGACCTATGGCTACACCTTC; cdr3_aa: CASSPYQGTYGYTF
clone_size: .; d_call: TRBD1; v_call: TRBV10-3; j_call: TRBJ1-5; cdr3_nt: TGTGCCATCAGTAGACAGGGGGGCAATCAGCCCCAGCATTTT; cdr3_aa: CAISRQGGNQPQHF
clone_size: .; d_call: .; v_call: TRBV21-1; j_call: TRBJ1-4; cdr3_nt: TGTGCCAGCAGCAAAGGCCCCCCCGGGATTAATGAAAAACTGTTTTTT; cdr3_aa: CASSKGPPGINEKLFF